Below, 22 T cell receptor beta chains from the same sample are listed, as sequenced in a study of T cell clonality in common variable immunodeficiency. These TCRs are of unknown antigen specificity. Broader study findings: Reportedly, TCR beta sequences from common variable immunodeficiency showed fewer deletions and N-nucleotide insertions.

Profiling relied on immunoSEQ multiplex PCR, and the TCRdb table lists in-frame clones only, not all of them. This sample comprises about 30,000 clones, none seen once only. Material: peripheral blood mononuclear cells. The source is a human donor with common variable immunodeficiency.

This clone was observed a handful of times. CDR3 region: CASSLGAGGGGRTNEQFF. CDR3 DNA (partial): TGCGCCAGCAGCTTAGGAGCGGGGGGCGGAGGGAGGACGAATGAG. The rearrangement joins TRBV5-1 to TRBJ2-1, with 9 bases aligning to TRBD2. The read halts 3 residues ahead of the CDR3 end, with the missing end drawn from the germline J gene. CDR3 length equals 18 residues. The trim removed 2 bases at V and 7 bases at J, leaving 16 bases unmatched. The germline CDR1 and CDR2 sequences are SGHRS and YFSETQ.

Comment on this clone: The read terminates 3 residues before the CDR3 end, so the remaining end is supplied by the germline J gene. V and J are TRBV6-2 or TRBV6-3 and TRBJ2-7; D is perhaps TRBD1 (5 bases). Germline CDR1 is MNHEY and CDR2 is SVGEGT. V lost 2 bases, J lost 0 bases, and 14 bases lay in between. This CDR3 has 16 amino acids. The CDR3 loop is CASSYPRQFNSYEQYF. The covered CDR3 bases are TGTGCCAGCAGTTACCCCCGACAGTTTAACTCCTACGAG.

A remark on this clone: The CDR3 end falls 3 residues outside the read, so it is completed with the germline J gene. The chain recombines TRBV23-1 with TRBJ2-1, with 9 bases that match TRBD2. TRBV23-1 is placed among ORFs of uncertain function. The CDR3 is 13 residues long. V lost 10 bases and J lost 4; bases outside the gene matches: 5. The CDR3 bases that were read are TGCGCCACTCCTAGCGGGGCATACAATGAG. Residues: CATPSGAYNE. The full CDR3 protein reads CATPSGAYNEQFF.

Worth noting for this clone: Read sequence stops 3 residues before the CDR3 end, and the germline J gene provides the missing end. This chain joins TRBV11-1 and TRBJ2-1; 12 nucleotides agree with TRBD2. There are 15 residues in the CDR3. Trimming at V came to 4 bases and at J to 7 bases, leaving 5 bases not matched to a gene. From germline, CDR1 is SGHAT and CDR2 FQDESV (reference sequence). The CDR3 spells CASSYRLAGVNEQFF. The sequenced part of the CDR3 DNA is TGTGCCAGCAGCTATAGACTAGCGGGGGTGAATGAG.

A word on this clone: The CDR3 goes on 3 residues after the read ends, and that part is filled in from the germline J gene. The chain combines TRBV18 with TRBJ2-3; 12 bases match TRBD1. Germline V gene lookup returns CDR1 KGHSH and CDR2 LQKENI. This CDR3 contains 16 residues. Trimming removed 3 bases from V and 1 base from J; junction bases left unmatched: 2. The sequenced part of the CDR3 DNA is TGTGCCAGCTCACCCGGGACAGGGGGCCGCACAGATACG. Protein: CASSPGTGGRTDT. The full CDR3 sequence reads CASSPGTGGRTDTQYF.

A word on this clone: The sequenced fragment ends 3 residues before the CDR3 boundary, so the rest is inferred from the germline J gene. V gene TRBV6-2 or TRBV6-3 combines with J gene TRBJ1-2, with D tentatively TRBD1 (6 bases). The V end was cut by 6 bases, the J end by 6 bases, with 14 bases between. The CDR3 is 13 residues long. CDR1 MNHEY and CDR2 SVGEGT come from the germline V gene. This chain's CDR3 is CASRTTGTNGYTF. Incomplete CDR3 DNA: TGTGCCAGCAGAACCACAGGGACCAATGGC.

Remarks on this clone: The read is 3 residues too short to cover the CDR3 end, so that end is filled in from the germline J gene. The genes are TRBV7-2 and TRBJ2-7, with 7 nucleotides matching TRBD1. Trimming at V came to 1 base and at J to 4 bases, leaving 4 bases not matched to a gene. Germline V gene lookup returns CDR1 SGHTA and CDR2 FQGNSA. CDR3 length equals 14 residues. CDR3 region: CASSLEQGWYEQYF. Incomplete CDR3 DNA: TGTGCCAGCAGCTTAGAACAGGGGTGGTACGAG.

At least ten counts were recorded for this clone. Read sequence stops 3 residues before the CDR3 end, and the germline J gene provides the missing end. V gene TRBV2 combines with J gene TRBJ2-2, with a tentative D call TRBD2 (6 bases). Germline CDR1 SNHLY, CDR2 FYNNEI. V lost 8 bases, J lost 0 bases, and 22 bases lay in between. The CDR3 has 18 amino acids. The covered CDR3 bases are TGTGCCAGCCGCGGGCAGACTAGAACAATTACGAACACCGGGGAG. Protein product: CASRGQTRTITNTGE. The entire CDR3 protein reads CASRGQTRTITNTGELFF.

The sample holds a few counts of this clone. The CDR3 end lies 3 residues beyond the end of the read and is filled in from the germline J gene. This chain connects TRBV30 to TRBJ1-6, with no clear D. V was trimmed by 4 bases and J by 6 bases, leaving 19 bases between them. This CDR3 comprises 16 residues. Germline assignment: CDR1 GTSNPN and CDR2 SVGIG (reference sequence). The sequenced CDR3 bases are TGTGCCTGGATGCTTGGTAAGGCCGCTTCTAATTCACCC. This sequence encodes CAWMLGKAASNSP. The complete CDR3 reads CAWMLGKAASNSPLHF.

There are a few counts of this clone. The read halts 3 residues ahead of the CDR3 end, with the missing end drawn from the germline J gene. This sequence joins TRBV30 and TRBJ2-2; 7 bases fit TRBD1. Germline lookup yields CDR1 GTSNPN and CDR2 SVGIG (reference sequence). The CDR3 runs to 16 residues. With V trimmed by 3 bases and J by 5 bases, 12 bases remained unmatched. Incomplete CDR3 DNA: TGTGCCTGGAGGGGGAGAACAGGGGCCCAGACCGGGGAG. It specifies CAWRGRTGAQTGE. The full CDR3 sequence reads CAWRGRTGAQTGELFF.

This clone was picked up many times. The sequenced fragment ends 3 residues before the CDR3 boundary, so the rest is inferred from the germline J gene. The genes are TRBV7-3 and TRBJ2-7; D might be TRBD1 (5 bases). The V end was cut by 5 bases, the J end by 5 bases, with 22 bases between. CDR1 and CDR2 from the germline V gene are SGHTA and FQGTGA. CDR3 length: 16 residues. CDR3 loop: CASSPLPVAGQNEQYF. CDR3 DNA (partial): TGTGCCAGCAGCCCATTGCCGGTGGCAGGGCAGAACGAG.

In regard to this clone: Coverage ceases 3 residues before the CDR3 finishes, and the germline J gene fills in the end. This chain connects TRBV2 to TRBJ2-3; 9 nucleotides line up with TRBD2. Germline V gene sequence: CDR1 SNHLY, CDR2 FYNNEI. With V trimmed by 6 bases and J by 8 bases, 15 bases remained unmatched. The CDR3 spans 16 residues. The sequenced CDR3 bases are TGTGCCAGCAGCCCACTGACTAGCGGTGCATCAGGTACG. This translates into CASSPLTSGASGT. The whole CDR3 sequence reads CASSPLTSGASGTQYF.

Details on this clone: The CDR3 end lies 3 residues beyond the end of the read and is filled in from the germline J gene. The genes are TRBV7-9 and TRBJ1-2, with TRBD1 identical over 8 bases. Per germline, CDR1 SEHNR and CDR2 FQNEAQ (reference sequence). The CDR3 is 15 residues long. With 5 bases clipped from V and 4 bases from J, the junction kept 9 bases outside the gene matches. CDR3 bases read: TGTGCCAGCAGCCCCCGACAGGGGCAGACCTATGGC. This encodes CASSPRQGQTYG. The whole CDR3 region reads CASSPRQGQTYGYTF.

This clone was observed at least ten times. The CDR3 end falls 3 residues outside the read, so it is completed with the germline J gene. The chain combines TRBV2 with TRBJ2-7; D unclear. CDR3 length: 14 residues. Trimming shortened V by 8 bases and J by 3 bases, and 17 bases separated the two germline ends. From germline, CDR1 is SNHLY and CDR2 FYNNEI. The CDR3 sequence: CASGRELVSYEQYF. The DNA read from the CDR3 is TGTGCCAGCGGTCGAGAGCTAGTTAGCTACGAG.

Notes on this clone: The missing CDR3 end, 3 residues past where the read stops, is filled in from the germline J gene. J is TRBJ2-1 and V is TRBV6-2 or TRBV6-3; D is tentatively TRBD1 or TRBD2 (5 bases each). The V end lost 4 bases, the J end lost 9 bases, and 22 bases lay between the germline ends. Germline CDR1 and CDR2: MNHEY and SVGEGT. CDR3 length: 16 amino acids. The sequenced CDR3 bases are TGTGCCAGCAGTTGGGCAGGGAGCATTTTCAGGAGTGAG. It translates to CASSWAGSIFRSE. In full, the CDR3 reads CASSWAGSIFRSEQFF.

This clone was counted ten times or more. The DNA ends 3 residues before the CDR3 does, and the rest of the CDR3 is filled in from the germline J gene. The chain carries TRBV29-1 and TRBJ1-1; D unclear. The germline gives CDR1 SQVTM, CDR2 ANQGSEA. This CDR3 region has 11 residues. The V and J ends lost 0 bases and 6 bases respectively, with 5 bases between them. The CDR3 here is CSVEEAPEAFF. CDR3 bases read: TGCAGCGTTGAAGAAGCTCCTGAA.

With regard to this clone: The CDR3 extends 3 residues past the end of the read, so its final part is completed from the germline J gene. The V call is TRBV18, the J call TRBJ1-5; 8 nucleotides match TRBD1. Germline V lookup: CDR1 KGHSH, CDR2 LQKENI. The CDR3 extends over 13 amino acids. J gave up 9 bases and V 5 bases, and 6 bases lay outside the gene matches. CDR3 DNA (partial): TGTGCCAGCTCAGGACAGGGAGGGGGGCCC. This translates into CASSGQGGGP. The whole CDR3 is CASSGQGGGPQHF.

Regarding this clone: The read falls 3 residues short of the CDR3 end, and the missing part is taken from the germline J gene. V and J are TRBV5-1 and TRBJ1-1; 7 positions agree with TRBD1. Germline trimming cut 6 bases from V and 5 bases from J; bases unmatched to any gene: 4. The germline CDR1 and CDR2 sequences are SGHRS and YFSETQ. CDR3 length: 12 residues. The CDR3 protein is CASTIQGTEAFF. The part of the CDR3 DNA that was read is TGCGCCAGCACAATACAGGGGACTGAA.

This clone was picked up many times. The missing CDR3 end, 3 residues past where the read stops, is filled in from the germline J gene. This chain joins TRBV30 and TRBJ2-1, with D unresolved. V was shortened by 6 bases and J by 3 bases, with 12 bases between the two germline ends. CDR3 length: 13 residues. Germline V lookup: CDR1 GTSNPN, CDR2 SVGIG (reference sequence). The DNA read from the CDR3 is TGTGCCTGCGCAGGATTCTTCTACAATGAG. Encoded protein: CACAGFFYNE. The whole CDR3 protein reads CACAGFFYNEQFF. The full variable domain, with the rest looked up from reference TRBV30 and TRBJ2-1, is SQTIHQWPATLVQPVGSPLSLECTVEGTSNPNLYWYRQAAGRGLQLLFYSVGIGQISSEVPQNLSASRPQDRQFILSSKKLLLSDSGFYLCACAGFFYNEQFFGPGTRLTVL.

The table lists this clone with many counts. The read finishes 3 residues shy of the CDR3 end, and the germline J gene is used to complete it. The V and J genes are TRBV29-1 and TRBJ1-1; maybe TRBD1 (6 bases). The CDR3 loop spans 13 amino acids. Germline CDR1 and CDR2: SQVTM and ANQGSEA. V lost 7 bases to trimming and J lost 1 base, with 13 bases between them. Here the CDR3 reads CSADGQPNTEAFF. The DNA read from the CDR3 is TGCAGCGCTGATGGACAGCCGAACACTGAA.

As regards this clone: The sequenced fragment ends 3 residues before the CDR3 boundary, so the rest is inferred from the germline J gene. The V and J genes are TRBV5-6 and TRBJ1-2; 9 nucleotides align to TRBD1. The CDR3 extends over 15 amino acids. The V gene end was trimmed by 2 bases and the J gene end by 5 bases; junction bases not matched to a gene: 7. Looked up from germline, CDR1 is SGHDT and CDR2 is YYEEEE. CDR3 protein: CASSFTGGVRYGYTF. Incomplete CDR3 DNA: TGTGCCAGCAGCTTCACAGGGGGCGTCCGGTATGGC.

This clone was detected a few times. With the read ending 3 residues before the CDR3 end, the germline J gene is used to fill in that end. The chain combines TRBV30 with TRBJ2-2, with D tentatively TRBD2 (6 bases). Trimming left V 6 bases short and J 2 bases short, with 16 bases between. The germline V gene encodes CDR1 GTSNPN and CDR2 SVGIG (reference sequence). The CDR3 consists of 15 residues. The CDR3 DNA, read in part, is TGTGCCTGTCGTCTTTGGGGGGTTAACACCGGGGAG. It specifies CACRLWGVNTGE. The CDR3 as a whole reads CACRLWGVNTGELFF. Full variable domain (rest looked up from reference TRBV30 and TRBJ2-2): SQTIHQWPATLVQPVGSPLSLECTVEGTSNPNLYWYRQAAGRGLQLLFYSVGIGQISSEVPQNLSASRPQDRQFILSSKKLLLSDSGFYLCACRLWGVNTGELFFGEGSRLTVL.